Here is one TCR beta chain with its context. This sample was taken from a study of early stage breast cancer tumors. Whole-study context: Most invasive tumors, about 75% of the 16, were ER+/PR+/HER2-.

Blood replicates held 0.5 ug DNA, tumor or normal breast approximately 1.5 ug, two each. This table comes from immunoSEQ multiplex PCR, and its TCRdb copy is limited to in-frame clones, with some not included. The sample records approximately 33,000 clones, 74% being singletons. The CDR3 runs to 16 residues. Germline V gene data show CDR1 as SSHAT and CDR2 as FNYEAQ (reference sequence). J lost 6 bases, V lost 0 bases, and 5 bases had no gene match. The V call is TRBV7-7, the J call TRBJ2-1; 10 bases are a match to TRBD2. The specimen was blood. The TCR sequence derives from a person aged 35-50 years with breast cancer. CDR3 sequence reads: CASSLAPAGGANEQFF. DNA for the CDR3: TGTGCCAGCAGCTTAGCTCCAGCGGGAGGGGCCAATGAGCAGTTCTTC.